This TCR beta chain is drawn from a study of regulatory T cells in long-lasting Graves disease. Across the study: More than 5 years of antithyroid drugs with positive TSH receptor antibodies defined persistent Graves' disease.

Time point of the sample: persistent/refractory GD, antithyroid drugs over 5 years with positive TRAb. Making the TCR library involved RNA that had been extracted from PBMCs. Study-wide findings and caveats: Those with persistent Graves' had less TCR diversity than newly diagnosed patients. With persistent disease, TRBV28, TRBJ1-2 and TRBJ2-5 were the favored segments. Relative to new patients (roughly 970), persistent patients exhibited greater sharing of public clonotypes (approximately 2,700).

To make TCR beta libraries, researchers used iRepertoire HTBI primers and Arm-PCR of CDR3 regions. Each CDR3 protein is one row after TCRdb ran MiXCR on the multiplex PCR reads. The sample yields roughly 430,000 distinct CDR3 sequences, roughly 21% seen once. Trimming took 6 bases from V and 0 from J; bases not matched to a gene: 4. There are 15 residues in the CDR3. Germline CDR1 and CDR2: SNHLY and FYNNEI. Remarks on this clonotype: Its target is not known.

The source material was peripheral blood mononuclear cells (PBMCs), sampled when the disease was refractory, from a patient treated with antithyroid drugs. The TCR originated in a female donor with Graves disease. The chain joins TRBV2 to TRBJ2-1; 8 bases fit TRBD1. CDR3 coding DNA: TGTGCCAGCAGGGGAGACAGGGGCTCCTACAATGAGCAGTTCTTC. Translated: CASRGDRGSYNEQFF.